Here is one TCR beta chain with its context. CDR1 and CDR2 (germline): SGHVS, FQNEAQ. The CDR3 has 15 residues. Trimming removed 0 bases at V and 4 bases at J, with 13 bases between. Profiled with immunoSEQ multiplex PCR; TCRdb holds only in-frame clones, not every one. This sample yields 70,000 to 90,000 clones, of which about 80% are seen a single time; approximately 10% belongs to the top ten. This entry comes from a study of blood T cell repertoires in COVID-19. The clonotype originates from a human donor in a cohort sampled during active COVID-19. V gene TRBV7-8 combines with J gene TRBJ2-7; no clear D gene. Sequenced sample: peripheral blood. CDR3 in amino acids: CASSLAGYSLYEQYF. Written as DNA, the CDR3 is TGTGCCAGCAGCTTAGCGGGCTACTCTCTTTACGAGCAGTACTTC.